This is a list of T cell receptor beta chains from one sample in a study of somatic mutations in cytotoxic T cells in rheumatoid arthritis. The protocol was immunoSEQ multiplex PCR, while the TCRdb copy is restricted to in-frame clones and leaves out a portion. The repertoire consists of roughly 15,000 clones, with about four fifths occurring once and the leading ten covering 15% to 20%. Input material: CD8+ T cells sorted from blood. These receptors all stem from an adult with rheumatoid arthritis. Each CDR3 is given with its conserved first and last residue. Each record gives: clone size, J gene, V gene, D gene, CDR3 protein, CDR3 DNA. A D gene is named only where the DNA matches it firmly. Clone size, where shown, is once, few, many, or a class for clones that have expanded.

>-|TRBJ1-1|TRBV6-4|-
CASSDGALTEAFF
TGTGCCAGCAGTGACGGCGCGCTCACTGAAGCTTTCTTT
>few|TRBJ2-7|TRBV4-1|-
CASSQAQGYEQYF
TGCGCCAGCAGCCAAGCCCAGGGCTACGAGCAGTACTTC
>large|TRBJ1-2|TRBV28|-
CASSNYGYTF
TGTGCCAGCAGTAACTATGGCTACACCTTC
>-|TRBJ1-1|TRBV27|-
CASSLGGLWDTEAFF
TGTGCCAGCAGTTTGGGGGGGCTCTGGGACACTGAAGCTTTCTTT
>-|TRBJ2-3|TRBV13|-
CASSFRTALGDTQYF
TGTGCCAGCAGCTTTCGGACGGCTCTGGGGGATACGCAGTATTTT
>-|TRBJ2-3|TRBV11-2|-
CASSTSADTQYF
TGTGCCAGCAGCACTTCAGCAGATACGCAGTATTTT
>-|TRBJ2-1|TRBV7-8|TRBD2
CASSPRGSGESYNEQFF
TGTGCCAGCAGCCCCCGTGGTAGCGGGGAGTCCTACAATGAGCAGTTCTTC
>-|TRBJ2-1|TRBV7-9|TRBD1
CASSFRDRGLNEQFF
TGTGCCAGCAGCTTCAGGGACAGGGGGTTGAATGAGCAGTTCTTC
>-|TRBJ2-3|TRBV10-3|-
CASYTGGTADTQYF
TGTGCCAGTTATACAGGAGGCACCGCAGATACGCAGTATTTT
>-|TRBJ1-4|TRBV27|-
CASSLSLIPNEKLFF
TGTGCCAGCAGTTTATCGCTCATACCTAATGAAAAACTGTTTTTT
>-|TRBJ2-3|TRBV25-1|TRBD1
CASSEWDRAHTQYF
TGTGCCAGCAGTGAATGGGACAGGGCCCATACGCAGTATTTT
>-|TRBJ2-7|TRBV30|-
CAWSDNSGEQYF
TGTGCCTGGAGTGATAACAGCGGCGAGCAGTACTTC
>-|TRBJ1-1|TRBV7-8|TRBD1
CASSLRGLTEAFF
TGTGCCAGCAGCTTAAGGGGGCTTACTGAAGCTTTCTTT
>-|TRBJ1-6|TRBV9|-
CASSSSGGAYNSPLHF
TGTGCCAGCAGCTCTAGTGGGGGAGCTTATAATTCACCCCTCCACTTT
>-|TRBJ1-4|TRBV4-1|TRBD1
CASSQDRGLGEKLFF
TGCGCCAGCAGCCAGGACAGGGGGCTAGGTGAAAAACTGTTTTTT
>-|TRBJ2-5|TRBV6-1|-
CASSETQETQYF
TGTGCCAGCAGTGAAACCCAAGAGACCCAGTACTTC